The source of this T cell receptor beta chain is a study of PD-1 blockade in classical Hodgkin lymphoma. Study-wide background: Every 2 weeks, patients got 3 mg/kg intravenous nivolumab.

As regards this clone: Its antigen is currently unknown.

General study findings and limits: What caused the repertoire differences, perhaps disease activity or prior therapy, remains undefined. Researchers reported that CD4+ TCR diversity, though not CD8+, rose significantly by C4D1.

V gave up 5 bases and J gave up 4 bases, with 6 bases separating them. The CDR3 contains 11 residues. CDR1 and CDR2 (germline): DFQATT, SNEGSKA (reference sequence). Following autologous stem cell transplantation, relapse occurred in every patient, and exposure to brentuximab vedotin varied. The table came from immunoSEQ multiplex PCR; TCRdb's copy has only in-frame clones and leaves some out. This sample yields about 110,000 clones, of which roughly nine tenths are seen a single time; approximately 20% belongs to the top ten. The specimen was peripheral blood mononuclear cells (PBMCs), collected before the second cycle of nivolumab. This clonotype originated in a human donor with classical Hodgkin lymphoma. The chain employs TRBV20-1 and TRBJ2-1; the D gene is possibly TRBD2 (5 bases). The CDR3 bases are TGCAGTGCTCAGCGGTACAATGAGCAGTTCTTC. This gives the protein CSAQRYNEQFF.